A single TCR beta chain is shown here with its context. Its antigen is unidentified. This sample is drawn from a study of T cell responses to AZD1222 COVID-19 vaccine. V was cut by 3 bases and J by 3 bases, with 12 bases left in between. The CDR3 totals 15 residues. Germline assignment: CDR1 SGDLS and CDR2 YYNGEE. Study results and caveats: Females outnumbered males among donors, who were mostly white British; clonal diversity was possibly underestimated.

Sequencing was performed with immunoSEQ multiplex PCR; in TCRdb, only in-frame clones are kept and a portion is missing. The repertoire holds about 120,000 clones, with about 88% as singletons. Sample: peripheral blood, taken 28 days after the second AZD1222 dose. This receptor was taken from an adult who received the AZD1222 COVID-19 vaccine. V is TRBV9 and J is TRBJ2-2; no firm D call. DNA of the CDR3: TGTGCCAGCAGCGAACATCACCCGGACACCGGGGAGCTGTTTTTT. Translated: CASSEHHPDTGELFF.